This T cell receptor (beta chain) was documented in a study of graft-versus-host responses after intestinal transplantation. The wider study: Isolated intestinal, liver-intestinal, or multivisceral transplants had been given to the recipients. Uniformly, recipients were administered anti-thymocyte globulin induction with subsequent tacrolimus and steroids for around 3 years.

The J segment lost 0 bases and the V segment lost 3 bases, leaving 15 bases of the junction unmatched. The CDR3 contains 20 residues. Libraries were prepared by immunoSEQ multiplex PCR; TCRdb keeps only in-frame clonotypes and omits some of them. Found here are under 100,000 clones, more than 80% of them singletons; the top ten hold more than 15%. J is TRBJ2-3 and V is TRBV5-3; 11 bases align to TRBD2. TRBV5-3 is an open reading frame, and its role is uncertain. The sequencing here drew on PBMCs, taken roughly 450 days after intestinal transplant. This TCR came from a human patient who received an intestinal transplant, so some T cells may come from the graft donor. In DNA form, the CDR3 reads TGTGCCAGAAGCTCGCTCCCAGGTAGCGGGGGGGCTTTCAGCACAGATACGCAGTATTTT. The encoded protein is CARSSLPGSGGAFSTDTQYF.